Below, 10 T cell receptor beta chains from the same sample are listed, as sequenced in a study of ipilimumab plus nivolumab after autologous stem cell transplantation. Data came from immunoSEQ multiplex PCR; TCRdb stores just in-frame clones and leaves some out. The data hold around 15,000 clones, with approximately 80% observed a single time. The sample here was PBMCs, taken in a trial of ipilimumab plus nivolumab as post-transplant consolidation. The receptor set was obtained from a male donor with diffuse large B-cell lymphoma.

This clone appeared a single time. The V gene is TRBV5-4, the J gene TRBJ2-2, with D perhaps matching TRBD1 or TRBD2 (5 bases each). Germline values: CDR1 SGHNT, CDR2 YYREEE (reference sequence). With 3 bases removed from V and 8 bases from J, the gap between germline ends came to 11 bases. There are 13 residues in the CDR3. The CDR3 nucleotides read TGTGCCAGCAGCTGGGACGGATCTGGGGAGCTGTTTTTT. As protein: CASSWDGSGELFF.

V gene TRBV11-1 combines with J gene TRBJ1-3; D is undetermined. The CDR3 loop spans 14 amino acids. With 3 bases removed from V and 0 bases from J, the gap between germline ends came to 6 bases. Looked up from germline, CDR1 is SGHAT and CDR2 is FQDESV (reference sequence). The CDR3 here is CASSLDHSGNTIYF. For the CDR3, the DNA is TGTGCCAGCAGCTTGGACCACTCTGGAAACACCATATATTTT.

A remark on this clone: Other DNA sequences in the same sample also yield this CDR3. The CDR3: CASSLVRAYNEQFF. The CDR3 DNA sequence: TGTGCCAGCAGCTTGGTGCGGGCCTACAATGAGCAGTTCTTC. The chain is built from TRBV5-6 and TRBJ2-1, with a weak D call TRBD2 (5 bases). Trimming shortened V by 0 bases and J by 2 bases, and 6 bases separated the two germline ends. The germline gives CDR1 SGHDT, CDR2 YYEEEE. The CDR3 is 14 amino acids.

This chain links TRBV18 with TRBJ2-2; 11 bases fit TRBD2. Germline V gene sequence: CDR1 KGHSH, CDR2 LQKENI. CDR3 length: 20 residues. V dropped 3 bases and J dropped 0; count of bases not matched to a gene: 12. CDR3 in DNA: TGTGCCAGCTCACCCCTGCGGGCTACTAGCGGGGGAGCGAACACCGGGGAGCTGTTTTTT. Translated: CASSPLRATSGGANTGELFF. Based on the CDR3 plus reference TRBV18 and TRBJ2-2, the full variable domain is NAGVMQNPRHLVRRRGQEARLRCSPMKGHSHVYWYRQLPEEGLKFMVYLQKENIIDESGMPKERFSAEFPKEGPSILRIQQVVRGDSAAYFCASSPLRATSGGANTGELFFGEGSRLTVL.

The chain couples TRBV4-1 to TRBJ2-7; D unresolved. The ends were cut back, 0 bases at V and 2 bases at J, with 11 bases in the middle. The germline V gene has CDR1 MGHRA and CDR2 YSYEKL. There are 15 residues in the CDR3. CDR3 DNA: TGCGCCAGCAGCCAAGAGTCCCAGAGAACCTACGAGCAGTACTTC. Translated, it gives CASSQESQRTYEQYF.

The rearrangement joins TRBV7-9 to TRBJ1-6; a possible D gene is TRBD1 (6 bases). Germline CDR1 reads SEHNR; CDR2 reads FQNEAQ (reference sequence). This CDR3 spans 13 amino acids. V dropped 5 bases and J dropped 8 bases, with 10 bases sitting between them. The CDR3 spells CASSPGGDSPLHF. The CDR3 region has the DNA TGTGCCAGCAGCCCTGGGGGCGATTCACCCCTCCACTTT. Filled out from reference TRBV7-9 and TRBJ1-6, the complete variable domain reads DTGVSQNPRHKITKRGQNVTFRCDPISEHNRLYWYRQTLGQGPEFLTYFQNEAQLEKSRLLSDRFSAERPKGSFSTLEIQRTEQGDSAMYLCASSPGGDSPLHFGNGTRLTVT.

The chain joins TRBV27 to TRBJ2-1; 16 bases fit TRBD2. Germline loops: CDR1 MNHEY, CDR2 SMNVEV (reference sequence). Trimming took 4 bases from V and 8 from J; bases not matched to a gene: 2. The CDR3 runs to 15 residues. CDR3 loop: CASSSGTSGGDEQFF. In DNA, the CDR3 is TGTGCCAGCAGTTCCGGGACTAGCGGGGGGGATGAGCAGTTCTTC.

The chain carries TRBV30 and TRBJ2-5, with TRBD1 matching over 7 bases. Germline V gives CDR1 GTSNPN, CDR2 SVGIG (reference sequence). This CDR3 contains 12 residues. V was pared by 5 bases and J by 2 bases, with 2 bases of the junction left unmatched. Here the CDR3 reads CAWQGQQETQYF. In DNA, the CDR3 is TGTGCCTGGCAGGGACAGCAAGAGACCCAGTACTTC.

This clone has more than one count but fewer than ten. Written as DNA, the CDR3 is TGTGCCAGCAGCGCCAGACAGTCTAACACCGGGGAGCTGTTTTTT. Amino acids: CASSARQSNTGELFF. The rearrangement links TRBV7-9 to TRBJ2-2; D possibly corresponds to TRBD1 (5 bases). Trimming removed 5 bases at V and 2 bases at J, with 12 bases between. This CDR3 is built from 15 residues. In germline, CDR1 is SEHNR, CDR2 FQNEAQ (reference sequence).

The chain combines TRBV19 with TRBJ1-5; D may be TRBD1 (5 bases). Deletions cut 3 bases from V and 2 bases from J, with 23 bases between. CDR1 is LNHDA and CDR2 is SQIVND in the germline V gene (reference sequence). This CDR3 is built from 19 residues. The CDR3 DNA sequence: TGTGCCAGTAGTATTTCGGGGCGTACGAGGGCGCGTGGCAATCAGCCCCAGCATTTT. Translated: CASSISGRTRARGNQPQHF.